One sample yielded the 17 T cell receptor beta chains listed below, sequenced in a study of blood T cell repertoires in COVID-19. Only in-frame clones appear in the TCRdb table, and some are missing; sequencing was by immunoSEQ multiplex PCR. Of around 470,000 clones in the sample, roughly 89% were seen once. Material for sequencing was peripheral blood. The receptors shown here come from a man aged 18 to 29 with COVID-19, enrolled during active disease.

The chain uses TRBV5-4 and TRBJ1-2, with D perhaps matching TRBD1 (5 bases). From germline, CDR1 is SGHNT and CDR2 YYREEE (reference sequence). Trimming removed 4 bases from V and 1 base from J, with 14 bases in between. There are 15 residues in the CDR3. The CDR3 region is CASSHPPDSNYGYTF. The DNA of the CDR3 is TGTGCCAGCAGCCACCCCCCCGACAGTAACTATGGCTACACCTTC.

The chain employs TRBV5-1 and TRBJ1-3, with a possible D match to TRBD1 (5 bases). The CDR3 is made up of 16 amino acids. V was shortened by 5 bases and J by 0 bases, with 15 bases between the two germline ends. The V gene's germline CDR1 is SGHRS and CDR2 YFSETQ. The CDR3 DNA follows: TGCGCCAGCAGGGCTGACGACAGTTTCTCTGGAAACACCATATATTTT. It translates to CASRADDSFSGNTIYF.

The rearrangement uses TRBV5-4 and TRBJ1-1, with D possibly matching TRBD1 (5 bases). Germline-derived CDR1 and CDR2 are SGHNT and YYREEE (reference sequence). V lost 0 bases, J lost 1 base, and 10 bases lay in between. The CDR3 has 15 residues. CDR3 in amino acids: CASSLGGRENTEAFF. The CDR3, as DNA: TGTGCCAGCAGCTTGGGGGGCAGGGAGAACACTGAAGCTTTCTTT.

The V call is TRBV24-1, the J call TRBJ2-1, with 11 positions matching TRBD2. The CDR3 sequence is 18 residues long. Germline trimming cut 3 bases from V and 1 base from J; bases unmatched to any gene: 7. CDR1 KGHDR and CDR2 SFDVKD come from the germline V gene. Here the CDR3 reads CATSDAPGTSGSYNEQFF. The DNA of the CDR3 is TGTGCCACCAGTGATGCACCCGGGACTAGCGGTTCCTACAATGAGCAGTTCTTC.

The genes are TRBV7-2 and TRBJ2-5; 7 nucleotides align to TRBD2. CDR1 is SGHTA and CDR2 is FQGNSA in the germline V gene. The trim removed 4 bases at V and 1 base at J, leaving 6 bases unmatched. This CDR3 has 15 amino acids. The CDR3 reads CASSSPSGAQETQYF. The CDR3 DNA is TGTGCCAGCAGCTCTCCAAGCGGGGCCCAAGAGACCCAGTACTTC.

This clone was seen only once. The chain combines TRBV2 with TRBJ1-3, with 7 bases that match TRBD1. CDR3 length: 15 residues. Per germline, CDR1 SNHLY and CDR2 FYNNEI. With 3 bases clipped from V and 0 bases from J, the junction kept 2 bases outside the gene matches. CDR3 sequence reads: CASSDGTASGNTIYF. The CDR3 bases are TGTGCCAGCAGTGACGGGACAGCCTCTGGAAACACCATATATTTT.

The chain carries TRBV4-1 and TRBJ2-7; 12 bases fit TRBD1. The CDR3 length is 16 residues. J was trimmed by 6 bases and V by 1 base; bases with no gene match: 7. Germline V gene sequence: CDR1 MGHRA, CDR2 YSYEKL. The CDR3 sequence: CASSQGAGTGGSEQYF. CDR3 bases: TGCGCCAGCAGCCAAGGTGCCGGGACAGGGGGCTCCGAGCAGTACTTC.

V is TRBV11-2 and J is TRBJ2-3; TRBD2 agrees at 7 bases. The CDR3 has 17 amino acids. Losses at the gene ends were 0 bases for V and 1 base for J; bases not matched to a gene: 7. Germline loops: CDR1 SGHAT, CDR2 FQNNGV. CDR3 protein: CASSLDGGGFGTDTQYF. CDR3 sequence (DNA): TGTGCCAGCAGCTTAGATGGGGGGGGATTTGGCACAGATACGCAGTATTTT. The full variable domain, with the rest looked up from reference TRBV11-2 and TRBJ2-3, is EAGVAQSPRYKIIEKRQSVAFWCNPISGHATLYWYQQILGQGPKLLIQFQNNGVVDDSQLPKDRFSAERLKGVDSTLKIQPAKLEDSAVYLCASSLDGGGFGTDTQYFGPGTRLTVL.

The chain couples TRBV15 to TRBJ2-1; 10 nucleotides line up with TRBD2. V lost 3 bases, J lost 6 bases, and 5 bases stayed unmatched. This CDR3 is built from 15 residues. Germline V gene data show CDR1 as LNHNV and CDR2 as YYDKDF (reference sequence). CDR3 DNA sequence: TGTGCCACCAGCAGGGGAGCGGGGGGGCCCAATGAGCAGTTCTTC. Protein product: CATSRGAGGPNEQFF.

V gene TRBV19 combines with J gene TRBJ1-1, with D unclear. V was trimmed by 4 bases and J by 6 bases, leaving 12 bases between them. Per the germline V gene, CDR1 is LNHDA and CDR2 is SQIVND (reference sequence). The CDR3 has 13 amino acids. The CDR3 loop reads CASSTLLGPEAFF. CDR3 DNA: TGTGCCAGTAGTACCCTTCTAGGCCCTGAAGCTTTCTTT.

This clone was seen only a few times. The CDR3 region is CAWNFGKQGTYEQYF. The CDR3 DNA reads TGTGCCTGGAATTTCGGGAAACAGGGGACCTACGAGCAGTACTTC. This chain links TRBV30 with TRBJ2-7; 7 bases fit TRBD1. V shed 4 bases, J shed 2 bases, and the junction held 11 bases outside the gene matches. CDR3 length: 15 amino acids. Germline CDR1 GTSNPN, CDR2 SVGIG (reference sequence). The full variable domain, in which reference TRBV30 and TRBJ2-7 provide the parts outside the CDR3, is SQTIHQWPATLVQPVGSPLSLECTVEGTSNPNLYWYRQAAGRGLQLLFYSVGIGQISSEVPQNLSASRPQDRQFILSSKKLLLSDSGFYLCAWNFGKQGTYEQYFGPGTRLTVT.

This sequence joins TRBV27 and TRBJ2-7; 7 bases are a match to TRBD1. This CDR3 contains 14 residues. Germline V lookup: CDR1 MNHEY, CDR2 SMNVEV (reference sequence). Germline trimming cut 5 bases from V and 4 bases from J; bases unmatched to any gene: 8. The DNA of the CDR3 is TGTGCCAGCAGTCCGACAGGGTCGGGATACGAGCAGTACTTC. As protein: CASSPTGSGYEQYF.

V is TRBV28 and J is TRBJ2-7; 10 bases fit TRBD2. Germline V lookup: CDR1 MDHEN, CDR2 SYDVKM. The V and J ends lost 5 bases and 3 bases, in that order; junction bases with no gene match: 7. CDR3 length: 15 residues. This CDR3 reads CASSSGTSVFYEQYF. Here the CDR3 DNA reads TGTGCCAGCAGTAGTGGGACTAGCGTATTCTACGAGCAGTACTTC. Full variable domain (remainder filled in from reference TRBV28 and TRBJ2-7): DVKVTQSSRYLVKRTGEKVFLECVQDMDHENMFWYRQDPGLGLRLIYFSYDVKMKEKGDIPEGYSVSREKKERFSLILESASTNQTSMYLCASSSGTSVFYEQYFGPGTRLTVT.

The chain carries TRBV19 and TRBJ2-3; D might be TRBD2 (6 bases). With 3 bases removed from V and 4 bases from J, the gap between germline ends came to 8 bases. Germline values: CDR1 LNHDA, CDR2 SQIVND (reference sequence). The CDR3 is made up of 13 amino acids. The CDR3: CASSIAGPDTQYF. The CDR3 DNA reads TGTGCCAGTAGTATCGCGGGGCCAGATACGCAGTATTTT. Full variable domain (remainder filled in from reference TRBV19 and TRBJ2-3): DGGITQSPKYLFRKEGQNVTLSCEQNLNHDAMYWYRQDPGQGLRLIYYSQIVNDFQKGDIAEGYSVSREKKESFPLTVTSAQKNPTAFYLCASSIAGPDTQYFGPGTRLTVL.

The chain joins TRBV19 to TRBJ2-1, with D possibly matching TRBD2 (6 bases). This CDR3 comprises 15 residues. V lost 3 bases to trimming and J lost 2 bases, with 11 bases between them. The germline V gene encodes CDR1 LNHDA and CDR2 SQIVND (reference sequence). Here the CDR3 DNA reads TGTGCCAGTAGTATTCCCGGGAGCACCTACAATGAGCAGTTCTTC. This codes for CASSIPGSTYNEQFF.

This sequence joins TRBV18 and TRBJ2-3, with no clear D. V shed 6 bases and J shed 5 bases, with 6 bases lying between them. The CDR3 totals 11 residues. CDR1 is KGHSH, CDR2 LQKENI, per germline. The CDR3 region is CASSSGDTQYF. CDR3 coding DNA: TGTGCCAGCTCGTCCGGAGATACGCAGTATTTT.

This clone appeared a single time. The chain couples TRBV6-5 to TRBJ1-2, with 8 bases that match TRBD1. This CDR3 spans 14 amino acids. V gave up 6 bases and J gave up 4 bases; unmatched junction bases: 7. Germline assignment: CDR1 MNHEY and CDR2 SVGAGI. CDR3 protein: CASSRQGRTYGYTF. CDR3 nucleotide sequence: TGTGCCAGCAGCCGACAGGGGAGGACCTATGGCTACACCTTC.